A selection of T cell receptor beta chains follows, all from one sample in a study of cytomegalovirus exposure and HLA in healthy donors. TCRdb's copy holds only in-frame clones and misses some; the assay was immunoSEQ multiplex PCR. The table shows 120,000 to 150,000 clones, with around two thirds occurring only once. Input material: PBMCs. Receptors were obtained from a male donor in good health and CMV-seronegative. Each CDR3 is given with its conserved first and last residue. The order of the fields is J gene, clone size, V gene, D gene, CDR3 DNA, CDR3 protein. D genes are given only for firm matches. The size of a clone is reported for some rows only, either as once, few or many, or as a class for expanded clones.

J: TRBJ2-5; size: few; V: TRBV28; D: TRBD2; DNA: TGTGCCAGCAGTTCTCGGACTAGCGGGGGATTACAAGAGACCCAGTACTTC; CDR3: CASSSRTSGGLQETQYF
J: TRBJ1-4; size: -; V: TRBV7-8; D: TRBD1; DNA: TGTGCCAGCAGCTTAGCGTTGGCAGGGGGTAGGGAGGAAAAACTGTTTTTT; CDR3: CASSLALAGGREEKLFF
J: TRBJ1-2; size: -; V: TRBV5-4; D: -; DNA: TGTGCCAGCAGCTTGGCCGATCCCCTACTCTCCGGCTACACCTTC; CDR3: CASSLADPLLSGYTF
J: TRBJ1-1; size: -; V: TRBV30; D: -; DNA: TGTGCCTGGAGTGTAGACCGGGGGTACACTGAAGCTTTCTTT; CDR3: CAWSVDRGYTEAFF
J: TRBJ2-6; size: few; V: TRBV5-1; D: -; DNA: TGCGCCAGCAGCCGTGATGGCGGGGAGAGCTCTGGGGCCAACGTCCTGACTTTC; CDR3: CASSRDGGESSGANVLTF
J: TRBJ2-5; size: few; V: TRBV5-4; D: -; DNA: TGTGCCAGCAGCCCCAAGGGACGGAGGGATACGGAGACCCAGTACTTC; CDR3: CASSPKGRRDTETQYF
J: TRBJ1-1; size: -; V: TRBV4-1; D: TRBD1; DNA: TGCGCCAGCAGCCCGCAGGGGGCTCGCGTGGAAGCTTTCTTT; CDR3: CASSPQGARVEAFF
J: TRBJ1-6; size: -; V: TRBV7-9; D: -; DNA: TGTGCCAGCAGCTACGGAACGAGGGATTCACCCCTCCACTTT; CDR3: CASSYGTRDSPLHF
J: TRBJ1-4; size: many; V: TRBV29-1; D: -; DNA: TGCAGCGTTCGTGGCGGGGGAACTGAAAAACTGTTTTTT; CDR3: CSVRGGGTEKLFF
J: TRBJ1-2; size: few; V: TRBV11-2; D: -; DNA: TGTGCCAGCAGCTTAGGTGGACTTAACTATGGCTACACCTTC; CDR3: CASSLGGLNYGYTF
J: TRBJ1-6; size: -; V: TRBV28; D: TRBD1; DNA: TGTGCCACCCTCCGGGACAGGGAATTCTTCTTT; CDR3: CATLRDREFFF
J: TRBJ1-2; size: few; V: TRBV30; D: -; DNA: TGTGCCTGGAGGCCGGTCGCCTATGGCTACACCTTC; CDR3: CAWRPVAYGYTF
J: TRBJ2-6; size: once; V: TRBV7-6; D: -; DNA: TGTGCCTCGACAGACTCTGGGGCCAACGTCCTGACTTTC; CDR3: CASTDSGANVLTF
J: TRBJ1-2; size: -; V: TRBV6-5; D: -; DNA: TGTGCCAGCAGCAGGCTGGGGGGAGCCAATGGCTACACCTTC; CDR3: CASSRLGGANGYTF
J: TRBJ2-7; size: -; V: TRBV12-5; D: TRBD2; DNA: TGTGCTAGTGGTTTGGTAACCGGGGGGTTATTGAACTACGAGCAGTACTTC; CDR3: CASGLVTGGLLNYEQYF
J: TRBJ2-6; size: -; V: TRBV12-5; D: TRBD1; DNA: TGTGCTAGTGGTTTGGGGACAGGGTGGGACTCTGGGGCCAACGTCCTGACTTTC; CDR3: CASGLGTGWDSGANVLTF
J: TRBJ1-3; size: -; V: TRBV19; D: -; DNA: TGTGCCAGTAGTATCGCGAGTTTCTCTGGAAACACCATATATTTT; CDR3: CASSIASFSGNTIYF
J: TRBJ1-3; size: -; V: TRBV2; D: -; DNA: TGTGCCAGCAGTGTGGTCGTTAGCTCTGGAAACACCATATATTTT; CDR3: CASSVVVSSGNTIYF
J: TRBJ1-2; size: -; V: TRBV18; D: TRBD1; DNA: TGTGCCAGCTCACCACAGGGGGCTGGGGGCTACACCTTC; CDR3: CASSPQGAGGYTF
J: TRBJ1-2; size: -; V: TRBV7-9; D: TRBD1; DNA: TGTGCCAGCAGCTTAGTGGACAGGGTAGATTATGGCTACACCTTC; CDR3: CASSLVDRVDYGYTF
J: TRBJ2-7; size: -; V: TRBV27; D: -; DNA: TGTGCCAGCAGTAAAGTGAGGAGAACGGGTGGGGGGTCTAGGCCCTACGAGCAGTACTTC; CDR3: CASSKVRRTGGGSRPYEQYF
J: TRBJ2-1; size: -; V: TRBV19; D: -; DNA: TGTGCCAGTAGTATTGGGCAGGGGGGTGAGCAGTTCTTC; CDR3: CASSIGQGGEQFF
J: TRBJ1-4; size: -; V: TRBV5-4; D: -; DNA: TGTGCCAGCAGCTTGGTCGGGGCGGGGGAAAAACTGTTTTTT; CDR3: CASSLVGAGEKLFF
J: TRBJ2-7; size: -; V: TRBV5-4; D: TRBD1; DNA: TGTGCCAGCAGCCTTGGACAGGGATCGTACGAGCAGTACTTC; CDR3: CASSLGQGSYEQYF
J: TRBJ2-7; size: few; V: TRBV20-1; D: -; DNA: TGCAGTGCTAGAGACGGGGAGCAGTACTTC; CDR3: CSARDGEQYF
J: TRBJ1-2; size: -; V: TRBV19; D: -; DNA: TGTGCCAGTAGTATCGTCCCGGGACATTATGGCTACACCTTC; CDR3: CASSIVPGHYGYTF
J: TRBJ2-2; size: -; V: TRBV5-1; D: -; DNA: TGCGCCAGCAGCCTGACTGACACCGGGGAGCTGTTTTTT; CDR3: CASSLTDTGELFF
J: TRBJ1-1; size: few; V: TRBV4-1; D: TRBD1; DNA: TGCGCCAGCAGCCAAGATAATCTCCCGGGCTGGGGACAGGGTTTCACTGAAGCTTTCTTT; CDR3: CASSQDNLPGWGQGFTEAFF
J: TRBJ1-6; size: -; V: TRBV2; D: TRBD1; DNA: TGTGCCAGCGGTCGGACAGGGGATAATTCACCCCTCCACTTT; CDR3: CASGRTGDNSPLHF
J: TRBJ2-7; size: -; V: TRBV5-4; D: TRBD2; DNA: TGTGCCAGCAGCTCCCGCGGGGGAGGGGAGTTTTCCACCAGTATTAGTCCGTACTTC; CDR3: CASSSRGGGEFSTSISPYF
J: TRBJ2-1; size: -; V: TRBV6-1; D: -; DNA: TGTGCCGGCGGCAGGGGGGCGGACAATGAGCAGTTCTTC; CDR3: CAGGRGADNEQFF
J: TRBJ2-1; size: -; V: TRBV7-9; D: TRBD1; DNA: TGTGCCAGCAGACGGGGACAGGGGGTTCAGAATGAGCAGTTCTTC; CDR3: CASRRGQGVQNEQFF
J: TRBJ2-1; size: -; V: TRBV12-5; D: TRBD2; DNA: TGTGCTACCCGTCCTGGCGGGGGGAGATCCTACAATGAGCAGTTCTTC; CDR3: CATRPGGGRSYNEQFF
J: TRBJ1-2; size: -; V: TRBV7-9; D: -; DNA: TGTGCCAGCAGCTCCGCCGGGGAGTCTGCCTATGGCTACACCTTC; CDR3: CASSSAGESAYGYTF
J: TRBJ2-7; size: -; V: TRBV2; D: TRBD2; DNA: TGTGCCAGCACGGGACTAGCTTACGAGCAGTACTTC; CDR3: CASTGLAYEQYF
J: TRBJ1-2; size: -; V: TRBV5-1; D: TRBD1; DNA: TGCGCCAGCAGCTTGCTCAGTCAGGGGGAAGATGGCTACACCTTC; CDR3: CASSLLSQGEDGYTF
J: TRBJ2-5; size: -; V: TRBV6-5; D: TRBD1; DNA: TGTGCCAGCAGTTACCCGAGGGACAGGGGAGGGGAGACCCAGTACTTC; CDR3: CASSYPRDRGGETQYF
J: TRBJ1-2; size: -; V: TRBV7-9; D: -; DNA: TGTGCCAGCAGCCCCGCGGGGGATGGCTACACCTTC; CDR3: CASSPAGDGYTF
J: TRBJ2-2; size: -; V: TRBV28; D: -; DNA: TGTGCCAGCACCACAGGGTCGGTTGGTGCGACCGGGGAGCTGTTTTTT; CDR3: CASTTGSVGATGELFF
J: TRBJ1-3; size: once; V: TRBV4-3; D: TRBD1; DNA: TGCGCCAGCAGCCATGGACAGGCTGGAAACACCATATATTTT; CDR3: CASSHGQAGNTIYF
J: TRBJ1-5; size: -; V: TRBV12-5; D: -; DNA: TGTGCTAGTGGCCTCGGCAATCAGCCCCAGCATTTT; CDR3: CASGLGNQPQHF
J: TRBJ2-2; size: -; V: TRBV9; D: TRBD1; DNA: TGTGCCAGCAGCTTAGGGCACAGGGGGCCAGCCGGGGAGCTGTTTTTT; CDR3: CASSLGHRGPAGELFF
J: TRBJ2-5; size: -; V: TRBV28; D: -; DNA: TGTGCCAGCAGACGACAGGGAGGAGAGACCCAGTACTTC; CDR3: CASRRQGGETQYF
J: TRBJ2-2; size: -; V: TRBV5-6; D: TRBD1; DNA: TGTGCCAGCAGCGCAGGGACAGGGTACACCGGGGAGCTGTTTTTT; CDR3: CASSAGTGYTGELFF
J: TRBJ1-1; size: -; V: TRBV4-1; D: TRBD1; DNA: TGCGCCAGCAGCCAAGGCGTAACAGGGGGAAGCCCTGAAGCTTTCTTT; CDR3: CASSQGVTGGSPEAFF
J: TRBJ1-2; size: -; V: TRBV5-1; D: -; DNA: TGCGCCAGCAGCCGGGGGGGGTCAGATAACTATGGCTACACCTTC; CDR3: CASSRGGSDNYGYTF
J: TRBJ1-6; size: -; V: TRBV7-9; D: TRBD1; DNA: TGTGCCAGCAGCTTAGGTGAGACAGGGACGTCACCCCTCCACTTT; CDR3: CASSLGETGTSPLHF
J: TRBJ1-5; size: -; V: TRBV7-9; D: TRBD1; DNA: TGTTCCAGCAGCTTAGATCCTCGGACAGGGGTTTATCAGCCCCAGCATTTT; CDR3: CSSSLDPRTGVYQPQHF
J: TRBJ2-2; size: -; V: TRBV5-4; D: TRBD2; DNA: TGTGCCAGCAGCATAACTAGCGACACCGGGGAGCTGTTTTTT; CDR3: CASSITSDTGELFF
J: TRBJ1-1; size: -; V: TRBV6-1; D: -; DNA: TGTGCCAGCAGTGAATCATGGAACACTGAAGCTTTCTTT; CDR3: CASSESWNTEAFF
J: TRBJ1-1; size: -; V: TRBV10-3; D: -; DNA: TGTGCCATCAGTGAGTCCGGGGGAACTGAAGCTTTCTTT; CDR3: CAISESGGTEAFF
J: TRBJ1-3; size: -; V: TRBV29-1; D: -; DNA: TGCAGCGTTGAACAGGGAAACACCATATATTTT; CDR3: CSVEQGNTIYF
J: TRBJ2-1; size: -; V: TRBV2; D: TRBD2; DNA: TGTGCCAGCAGGTCGGCTAGCGGGGTATACAATGAGCAGTTCTTC; CDR3: CASRSASGVYNEQFF
J: TRBJ2-2; size: -; V: TRBV15; D: TRBD2; DNA: TGTGCCACCAGCATCTATAGGACTAGCGGGGGCCGTCACACCGGGGAGCTGTTTTTT; CDR3: CATSIYRTSGGRHTGELFF